Each of the 5 T cell receptor beta chains below was sequenced from the same sample in a study of CD8+ T cells in alopecia areata. Extracted RNA was reverse transcribed, and the resulting cDNA served as sequencing template. Data came from immunoSEQ multiplex PCR; TCRdb stores just in-frame clones and leaves some out. Seen here are over 60,000 clones, about 45% observed once, and the top ten hold roughly 22%. Treatment defined: oral pan-JAK inhibitor, 5-10 mg twice daily. The starting material was CD8+ T cells sorted from blood, obtained between weeks 36 and 40, from a patient treated with tofacitinib. The receptor source for this set is a human donor with alopecia areata.

This rearrangement joins TRBV29-1 to TRBJ1-1; 10 nucleotides match TRBD1. V was clipped by 4 bases and J by 0 bases; unmatched bases: 14. Germline CDR1 reads SQVTM; CDR2 reads ANQGSEA. The CDR3 runs 18 residues. Here the CDR3 reads CSVGTLTDRGIMNTEAFF. The CDR3 DNA reads TGCAGCGTTGGGACCCTTACGGACAGGGGGATAATGAACACTGAAGCTTTCTTT. The entire variable domain, with the rest obtained from reference TRBV29-1 and TRBJ1-1, is as follows: SAVISQKPSRDICQRGTSLTIQCQVDSQVTMMFWYRQQPGQSLTLIATANQGSEATYESGFVIDKFPISRPNLTFSTLTVSNMSPEDSSIYLCSVGTLTDRGIMNTEAFFGQGTRLTVV.

V is TRBV14 and J is TRBJ2-1, with D perhaps matching TRBD2 (5 bases). The CDR3 runs 17 residues. Germline values: CDR1 SGHDN, CDR2 FVKESK. Trimming removed 0 bases from V and 5 bases from J, with 17 bases in between. CDR3 region: CASSQDRTGIIHNEQFF. CDR3 DNA sequence: TGTGCCAGCAGCCAAGATCGAACGGGAATCATCCACAATGAGCAGTTCTTC. Looking up the rest from reference TRBV14 and TRBJ2-1 gives the full variable domain: EAGVTQFPSHSVIEKGQTVTLRCDPISGHDNLYWYRRVMGKEIKFLLHFVKESKQDESGMPNNRFLAERTGGTYSTLKVQPAELEDSGVYFCASSQDRTGIIHNEQFFGPGTRLTVL.

This chain joins TRBV18 and TRBJ2-5; a weak D match, TRBD1 (5 bases). The length of the CDR3 is 15 residues. V lost 0 bases and J lost 2, with 10 bases in between. Germline V gene sequence: CDR1 KGHSH, CDR2 LQKENI. CDR3 bases: TGTGCCAGCTCACCACCGGTGGCAGGGCAAGAGACCCAGTACTTC. It specifies CASSPPVAGQETQYF.

The chain has TRBV2 and TRBJ2-3; tentative D call: TRBD2 (6 bases). The CDR3 totals 15 residues. The V end was cut by 4 bases, the J end by 0 bases, with 11 bases between. Germline V gene lookup returns CDR1 SNHLY and CDR2 FYNNEI. CDR3 residues: CASSALSGSTDTQYF. The CDR3 DNA reads TGTGCCAGCAGTGCCCTCAGCGGGAGCACAGATACGCAGTATTTT.

J is TRBJ2-7 and V is TRBV30; possible D gene TRBD2, 5 bases. CDR3 length: 10 amino acids. With 6 bases removed from V and 4 bases from J, the gap between germline ends came to 7 bases. CDR1 is GTSNPN and CDR2 is SVGIG in the germline V gene (reference sequence). The CDR3 DNA is TGTGCCTGTGGAGGTTACGAGCAGTACTTC. As protein: CACGGYEQYF.